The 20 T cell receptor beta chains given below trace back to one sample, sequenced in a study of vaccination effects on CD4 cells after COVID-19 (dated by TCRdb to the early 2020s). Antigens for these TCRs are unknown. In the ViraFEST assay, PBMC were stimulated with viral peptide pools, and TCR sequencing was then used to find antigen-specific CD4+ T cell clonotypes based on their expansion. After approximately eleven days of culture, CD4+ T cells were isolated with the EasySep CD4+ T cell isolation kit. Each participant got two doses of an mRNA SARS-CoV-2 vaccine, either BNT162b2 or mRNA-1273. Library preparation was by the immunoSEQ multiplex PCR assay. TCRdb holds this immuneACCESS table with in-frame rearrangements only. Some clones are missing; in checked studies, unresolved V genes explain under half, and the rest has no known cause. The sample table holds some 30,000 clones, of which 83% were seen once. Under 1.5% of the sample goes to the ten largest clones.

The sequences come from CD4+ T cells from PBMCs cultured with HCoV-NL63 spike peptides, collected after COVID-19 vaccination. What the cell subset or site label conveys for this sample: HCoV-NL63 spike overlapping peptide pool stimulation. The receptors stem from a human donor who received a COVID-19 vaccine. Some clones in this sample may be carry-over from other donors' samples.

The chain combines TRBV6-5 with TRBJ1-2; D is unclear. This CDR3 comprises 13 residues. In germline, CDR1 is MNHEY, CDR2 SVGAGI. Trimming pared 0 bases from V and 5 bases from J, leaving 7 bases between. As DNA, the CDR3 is TGTGCCAGCAGTTACTCTCCCGTTTATGGCTACACCTTC. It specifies CASSYSPVYGYTF.

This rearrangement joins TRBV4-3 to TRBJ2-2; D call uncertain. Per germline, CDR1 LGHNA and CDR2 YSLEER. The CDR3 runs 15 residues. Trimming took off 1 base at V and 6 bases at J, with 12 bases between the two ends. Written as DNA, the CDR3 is TGCGCCAGCAGCCAAGGCTCATTTGGTTCCGGGGAGCTGTTTTTT. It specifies CASSQGSFGSGELFF.

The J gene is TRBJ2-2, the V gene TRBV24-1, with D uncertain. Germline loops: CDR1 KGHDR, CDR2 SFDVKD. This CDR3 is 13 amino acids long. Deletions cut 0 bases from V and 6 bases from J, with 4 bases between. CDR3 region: CATSDLLPGELFF. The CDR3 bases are TGTGCCACCAGTGATTTGTTGCCCGGGGAGCTGTTTTTT.

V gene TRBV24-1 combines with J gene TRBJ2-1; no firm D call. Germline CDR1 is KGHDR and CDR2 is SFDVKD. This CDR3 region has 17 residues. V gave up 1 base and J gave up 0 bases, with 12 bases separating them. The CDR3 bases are TGTGCCACCAGTGATTTAAGAACACCGAGCTCCTACAATGAGCAGTTCTTC. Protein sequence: CATSDLRTPSSYNEQFF.

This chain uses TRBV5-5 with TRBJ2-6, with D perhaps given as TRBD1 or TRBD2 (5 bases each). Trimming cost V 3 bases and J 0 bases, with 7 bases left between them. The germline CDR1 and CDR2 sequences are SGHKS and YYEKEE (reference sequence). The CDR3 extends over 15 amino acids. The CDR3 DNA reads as TGTGCCAGCAGCTGGGGGAGCTCTGGGGCCAACGTCCTGACTTTC. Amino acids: CASSWGSSGANVLTF.

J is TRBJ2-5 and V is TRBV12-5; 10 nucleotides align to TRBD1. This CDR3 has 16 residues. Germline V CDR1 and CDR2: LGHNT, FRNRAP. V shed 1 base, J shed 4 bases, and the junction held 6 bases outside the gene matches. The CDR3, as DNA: TGTGCTAGTGGTTTGGCCCGGGACAGGGGTTCAGAGACCCAGTACTTC. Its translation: CASGLARDRGSETQYF. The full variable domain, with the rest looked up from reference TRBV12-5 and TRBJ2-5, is DARVTQTPRHKVTEMGQEVTMRCQPILGHNTVFWYRQTMMQGLELLAYFRNRAPLDDSGMPKDRFSAEMPDATLATLKIQPSEPRDSAVYFCASGLARDRGSETQYFGPGTRLLVL.

The CDR3 coding sequence is TGTGCCAGCAGTGGGATGAGACAGGGGGCTAATGAAAAACTGTTTTTT. It translates to CASSGMRQGANEKLFF. The rearrangement uses TRBV6-1 and TRBJ1-4; TRBD1 matches 9 bases. From germline, CDR1 is MNHNS and CDR2 SASEGT. CDR3 length: 16 amino acids. Germline trimming cut 4 bases from V and 3 bases from J; bases unmatched to any gene: 6.

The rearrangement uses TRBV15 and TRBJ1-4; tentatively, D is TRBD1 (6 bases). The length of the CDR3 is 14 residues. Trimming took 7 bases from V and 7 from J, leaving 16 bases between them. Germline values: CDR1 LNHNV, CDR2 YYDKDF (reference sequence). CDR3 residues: CATNLRGAGEKLFF. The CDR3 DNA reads TGTGCCACCAACCTCCGGGGGGCGGGTGAAAAACTGTTTTTT.

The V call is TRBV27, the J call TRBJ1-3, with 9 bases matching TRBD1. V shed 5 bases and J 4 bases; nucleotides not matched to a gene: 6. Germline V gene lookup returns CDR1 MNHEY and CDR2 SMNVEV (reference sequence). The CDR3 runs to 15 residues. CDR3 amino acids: CASSPGTGYGNTIYF. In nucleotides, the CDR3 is TGTGCCAGCAGTCCCGGGACAGGGTACGGAAACACCATATATTTT.

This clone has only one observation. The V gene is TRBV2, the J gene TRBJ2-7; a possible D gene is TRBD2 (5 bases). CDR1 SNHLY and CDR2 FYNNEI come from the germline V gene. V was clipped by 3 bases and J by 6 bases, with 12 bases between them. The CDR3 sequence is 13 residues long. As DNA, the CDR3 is TGTGCCAGCAGTGAGCAACTAGAAAGCGAGCAGTACGTC. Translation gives CASSEQLESEQYV.

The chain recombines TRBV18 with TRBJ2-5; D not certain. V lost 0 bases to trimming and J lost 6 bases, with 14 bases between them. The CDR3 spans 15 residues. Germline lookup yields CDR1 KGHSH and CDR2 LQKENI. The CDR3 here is CASSPPSLRWQTQYF. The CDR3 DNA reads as TGTGCCAGCTCACCACCGAGTTTAAGGTGGCAGACCCAGTACTTC.

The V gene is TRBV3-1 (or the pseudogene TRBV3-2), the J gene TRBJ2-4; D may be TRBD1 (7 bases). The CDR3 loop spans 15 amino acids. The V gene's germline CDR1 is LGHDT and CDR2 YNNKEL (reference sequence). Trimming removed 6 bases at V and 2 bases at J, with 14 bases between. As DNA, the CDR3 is TGTGCCAGCAGAGGAGGGGGCGCGTCCAAAAACATTCAGTACTTC. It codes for CASRGGGASKNIQYF.

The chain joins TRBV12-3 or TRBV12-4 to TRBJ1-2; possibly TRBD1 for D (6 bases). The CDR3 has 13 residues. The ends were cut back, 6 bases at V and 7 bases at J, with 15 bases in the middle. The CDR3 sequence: CASRRTVERGYTF. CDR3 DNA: TGTGCCAGCAGACGGACAGTGGAACGTGGCTACACCTTC.

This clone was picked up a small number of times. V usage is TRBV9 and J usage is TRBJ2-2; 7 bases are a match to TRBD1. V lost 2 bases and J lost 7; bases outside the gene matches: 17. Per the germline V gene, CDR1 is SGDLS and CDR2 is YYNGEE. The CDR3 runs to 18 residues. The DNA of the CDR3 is TGTGCCAGCAGCGTGGAAATCAATCCGACAGGGTCGGGCGGGGAGCTGTTTTTT. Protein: CASSVEINPTGSGGELFF. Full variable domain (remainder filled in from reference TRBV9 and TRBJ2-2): DSGVTQTPKHLITATGQRVTLRCSPRSGDLSVYWYQQSLDQGLQFLIQYYNGEERAKGNILERFSAQQFPDLHSELNLSSLELGDSALYFCASSVEINPTGSGGELFFGEGSRLTVL.

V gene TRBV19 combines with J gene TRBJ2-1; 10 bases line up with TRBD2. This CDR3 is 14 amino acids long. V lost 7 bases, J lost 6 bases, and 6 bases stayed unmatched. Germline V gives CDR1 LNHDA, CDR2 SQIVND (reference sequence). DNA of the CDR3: TGTGCCAGTACCTCTAGCGGGGGAGTCAATGAGCAGTTCTTC. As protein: CASTSSGGVNEQFF.

This CDR3 reads CASSPGRVNEKLFF. The CDR3 DNA follows: TGTGCCAGCAGCCCCGGTAGGGTGAATGAAAAACTGTTTTTT. This chain joins TRBV7-9 and TRBJ1-4; D call uncertain. Trimming took 5 bases from V and 5 from J, leaving 12 bases between them. Germline CDR1 reads SEHNR; CDR2 reads FQNEAQ (reference sequence). The CDR3 has 14 amino acids.

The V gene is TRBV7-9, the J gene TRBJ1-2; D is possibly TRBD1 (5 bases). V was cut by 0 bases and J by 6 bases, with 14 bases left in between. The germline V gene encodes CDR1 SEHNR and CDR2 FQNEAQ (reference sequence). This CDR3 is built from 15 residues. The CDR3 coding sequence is TGTGCCAGCAGCTTAGCGCAAAGGGGTCGGGATGGCTACACCTTC. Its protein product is CASSLAQRGRDGYTF. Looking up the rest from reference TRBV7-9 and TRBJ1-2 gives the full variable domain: DTGVSQNPRHKITKRGQNVTFRCDPISEHNRLYWYRQTLGQGPEFLTYFQNEAQLEKSRLLSDRFSAERPKGSFSTLEIQRTEQGDSAMYLCASSLAQRGRDGYTFGSGTRLTVV.

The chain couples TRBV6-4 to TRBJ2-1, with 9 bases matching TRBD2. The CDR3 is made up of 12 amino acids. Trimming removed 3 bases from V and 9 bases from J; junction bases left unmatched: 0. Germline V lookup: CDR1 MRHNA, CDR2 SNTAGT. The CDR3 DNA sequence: TGTGCCAGCAGTGAGCGGGGGGGTGAGCAGTTCTTC. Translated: CASSERGGEQFF.

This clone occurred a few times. This CDR3 reads CASSYIGRGGLGTQYF. The DNA of the CDR3 is TGTGCCAGCAGTTACATCGGGCGGGGGGGCCTTGGGACCCAGTACTTC. The rearrangement uses TRBV6-5 and TRBJ2-5, with TRBD2 matching over 9 bases. CDR1 is MNHEY, CDR2 SVGAGI, per germline. The CDR3 loop spans 16 amino acids. Trimming removed 2 bases from V and 7 bases from J; junction bases left unmatched: 11.

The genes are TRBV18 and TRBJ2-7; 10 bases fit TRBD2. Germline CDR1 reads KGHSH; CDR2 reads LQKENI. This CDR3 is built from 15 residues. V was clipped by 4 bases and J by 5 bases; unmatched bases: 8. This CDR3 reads CASSLSSGGTDEQYV. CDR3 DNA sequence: TGTGCCAGCTCACTTAGTAGCGGGGGGACGGACGAGCAGTACGTC.